These 13 T cell receptor beta chains originate from one sample sequenced in a study of human T cells and chemical hapten exposure (dated by TCRdb to the early 2020s). The library relied on RACE. The sequencer listed for this sample is NextSeq 500. In-frame beta chains were kept once TCRdb had trimmed the public reads at Q25 with fastp and called clones with MiXCR. Every CDR3 protein is listed once, alongside the most common genes and DNA of its rows. The sample profile shows approximately 50,000 distinct CDR3 sequences; 8.5% to 10% of them were found once. The ten largest clones add up to around a tenth of the sample. The sample's time point label, decoded: pre-sensitization, week 0. The treatment or condition label, as the study defines it: therapeutic diphenylcyclopropenone sensitization with weekly scalp DPC. Unfractionated whole blood was collected in Tempus Blood RNA tubes, and total RNA was extracted from that blood.

Sequenced here: whole blood, sampled in connection with sensitization to the hapten diphenylcyclopropenone (DPC). The receptor set was obtained from a woman in her thirties with alopecia areata. Some clones in this sample may be carry-over from other donors' samples.

This clonotype showed up just once. V usage is TRBV14 and J usage is TRBJ1-5; tentatively, D is TRBD1 (6 bases). V was clipped by 1 base and J by 7 bases, with 17 bases between them. The CDR3 has 16 residues. Germline assignment: CDR1 SGHDN and CDR2 FVKESK. CDR3 nucleotides: TGTGCCAGCAGCCAAGTAACCAGTCAAAGGGGGCAGCCCCAGCATTTT. This encodes CASSQVTSQRGQPQHF.

Here the CDR3 DNA reads TGTGCCAGCAGTCGACAGGGTTTAACCACTGAAGCTTTCTTT. Translation gives CASSRQGLTTEAFF. The genes are TRBV2 and TRBJ1-1, with 7 bases that match TRBD1. V lost 5 bases to trimming and J lost 4 bases; unmatched junction nucleotides: 7. In germline, CDR1 is SNHLY, CDR2 FYNNEI. The CDR3 consists of 14 residues.

This clonotype was seen at least ten times. The chain carries TRBV28 and TRBJ1-1; D call uncertain. This CDR3 is built from 16 residues. Trimming took 7 bases from V and 1 from J, leaving 19 bases between them. Germline values: CDR1 MDHEN, CDR2 SYDVKM. CDR3 region: CASNSWARLWNTEAFF. The CDR3 nucleotides are TGTGCCAGCAACTCATGGGCCCGTCTCTGGAACACTGAAGCTTTCTTT.

The V gene is TRBV5-1, the J gene TRBJ1-3; D unresolved. The CDR3 has 16 residues. V was pared by 0 bases and J by 3 bases, with 13 bases between. Per germline, CDR1 SGHRS and CDR2 YFSETQ. The DNA for the CDR3 is TGCGCCAGCAGCTTGGATGGCTGGGAGAGTGGAAACACCATATATTTT. This sequence encodes CASSLDGWESGNTIYF. The whole variable domain, remainder taken from reference TRBV5-1 and TRBJ1-3, is KAGVTQTPRYLIKTRGQQVTLSCSPISGHRSVSWYQQTPGQGLQFLFEYFSETQRNKGNFPGRFSGRQFSNSRSEMNVSTLELGDSALYLCASSLDGWESGNTIYFGEGSWLTVV.

There are a few counts of this clonotype. The chain couples TRBV7-2 to TRBJ1-1; no definite D call. The V end was cut by 1 base, the J end by 4 bases, with 19 bases between. The CDR3 sequence is 17 residues long. CDR1 SGHTA and CDR2 FQGNSA come from the germline V gene. CDR3 sequence (DNA): TGTGCCAGCAGCTTAGGATTAGTAAGACCTCCGGTCACTGAAGCTTTCTTT. Translating it yields CASSLGLVRPPVTEAFF.

For this clonotype: Being one base from a much bigger clone, this may be a read error. The V and J genes are TRBV4-2 and TRBJ2-1; D is unclear. The CDR3 covers 15 residues. Germline loops: CDR1 LGHNA, CDR2 YNFKEQ. CDR3 region: CASSQVRSSDNEQFF. Written as DNA, the CDR3 is TGTGCCAGCAGCCAAGTCAGGAGCTCCGACAATGAGCAGTTCTTC.

At least ten counts were recorded for this clonotype. The V and J genes are TRBV27 and TRBJ2-1; perhaps TRBD2 as D (6 bases). The CDR3 runs 16 residues. CDR1 and CDR2 from the germline V gene are MNHEY and SMNVEV (reference sequence). The V gene lost 5 bases and the J gene lost 1 base, with 15 bases spanning the gap. The CDR3 spells CASSPPRGWSYNEQFF. The CDR3 DNA sequence: TGTGCCAGCAGTCCCCCACGGGGGTGGTCCTACAATGAGCAGTTCTTC.

The rearrangement uses TRBV5-6 and TRBJ2-3; 7 bases align to TRBD1. CDR1 and CDR2 from the germline V gene are SGHDT and YYEEEE. V lost 1 base to trimming and J lost 4 bases; unmatched junction nucleotides: 9. This CDR3 contains 16 residues. The CDR3 is CASSLTGEFVADTQYF. The CDR3 coding sequence is TGTGCCAGCAGCTTGACAGGGGAATTTGTCGCAGATACGCAGTATTTT.

The chain uses TRBV7-8 and TRBJ2-7, with D unclear. The CDR3 covers 15 residues. V was pared by 4 bases and J by 0 bases, with 13 bases between. The V gene's germline CDR1 is SGHVS and CDR2 FQNEAQ. The CDR3 DNA is TGTGCCAGCAGCTACACAGAAGTAATCTCCTACGAGCAGTACTTC. Translating it yields CASSYTEVISYEQYF. The variable domain in full, with the rest retrieved from reference TRBV7-8 and TRBJ2-7, is GAGVSQSPRYKVAKRGQDVALRCDPISGHVSLFWYQQALGQGPEFLTYFQNEAQLDKSGLPSDRFFAERPEGSVSTLKIQRTQQEDSAVYLCASSYTEVISYEQYFGPGTRLTVT.

In this sample, this clonotype turned up a few times. The chain links TRBV5-6 to TRBJ1-1; D unresolved. The germline gives CDR1 SGHDT, CDR2 YYEEEE. V was clipped by 0 bases and J by 0 bases, with 6 bases between them. CDR3 length equals 14 residues. The CDR3 DNA follows: TGTGCCAGCAGCTTGGAACATATGAACACTGAAGCTTTCTTT. Amino acid sequence: CASSLEHMNTEAFF.

This clonotype came up many times. The V gene is TRBV5-1, the J gene TRBJ2-5; D remains unclear. The germline V gene has CDR1 SGHRS and CDR2 YFSETQ. Trimming took 2 bases from V and 1 from J, leaving 0 bases between them. The CDR3 consists of 11 residues. Here the CDR3 reads CASSFQETQYF. CDR3 nucleotides: TGCGCCAGCAGCTTCCAAGAGACCCAGTACTTC.

In its sample, this clonotype was seen a few times. This chain joins TRBV12-3 or TRBV12-4 and TRBJ1-1; D is perhaps TRBD1 (6 bases). This CDR3 region has 13 residues. V was pared by 5 bases and J by 8 bases, with 15 bases between. CDR3 residues: CASSRTEGREAFF. The CDR3 DNA reads as TGTGCCAGCAGTCGGACAGAAGGTAGGGAAGCTTTCTTT.

V and J are TRBV7-2 and TRBJ2-3, with 11 bases fitting TRBD2. The V and J ends lost 7 bases and 9 bases, in that order; junction bases with no gene match: 15. The CDR3 runs 16 residues. Germline V gives CDR1 SGHTA, CDR2 FQGNSA. CDR3 in amino acids: CASTSSGGAGVPTQYF. Written as DNA, the CDR3 is TGTGCCAGCACCAGTAGCGGGGGGGCCGGTGTACCCACGCAGTATTTT.